The 7 T cell receptor beta chains listed next were all sequenced from one sample in a study of T cell responses to AZD1222 COVID-19 vaccine. Clones were read by immunoSEQ multiplex PCR, and TCRdb kept only the in-frame ones, dropping some. The data show tens of thousands of clones, about 87% seen once. The sample here was peripheral blood, taken 28 days after the second AZD1222 dose. The receptors here all came from an adult who received the AZD1222 COVID-19 vaccine.

The rearrangement uses TRBV13 and TRBJ1-6; no reliable D call. V was cut by 5 bases and J by 1 base, with 9 bases left in between. The CDR3 loop spans 15 amino acids. Germline CDR1 and CDR2: PRHDT and FYEKMQ (reference sequence). The CDR3 spells CASSMGRSYNSPLHF. The CDR3 DNA sequence: TGTGCCAGCAGCATGGGGAGGTCCTATAATTCACCCCTCCACTTT.

This clone was detected only once. The chain recombines TRBV19 with TRBJ1-1; D is uncertain. Germline-derived CDR1 and CDR2 are LNHDA and SQIVND (reference sequence). Trimming left V 1 base short and J 4 bases short, with 7 bases between. The CDR3 contains 13 residues. Here the CDR3 DNA reads TGTGCCAGTAGTATAGTTCTCGGCACTGAAGCTTTCTTT. Translating it yields CASSIVLGTEAFF.

This chain links TRBV27 with TRBJ2-7, with D hard to call. Trimming left V 5 bases short and J 4 bases short, with 27 bases between. Per the germline V gene, CDR1 is MNHEY and CDR2 is SMNVEV (reference sequence). The CDR3 covers 18 residues. In DNA, the CDR3 is TGTGCCAGCAGTAATCACCATTCCCCCGGACCAGAATATTACGAGCAGTACTTC. This codes for CASSNHHSPGPEYYEQYF.

The V and J genes are TRBV4-3 and TRBJ1-6, with D unresolved. This CDR3 has 14 amino acids. The germline gives CDR1 LGHNA, CDR2 YSLEER. The V end lost 0 bases, the J end lost 7 bases, and 7 bases lay between the germline ends. Here the CDR3 reads CASSQEGQNSPLHF. DNA of the CDR3: TGCGCCAGCAGCCAAGAAGGGCAGAATTCACCCCTCCACTTT.

The chain combines TRBV29-1 with TRBJ2-7; TRBD2 matches at 14 bases. Per the germline V gene, CDR1 is SQVTM and CDR2 is ANQGSEA. This CDR3 is built from 18 residues. Trimming took 4 bases from V and 4 from J; bases not matched to a gene: 15. CDR3 coding DNA: TGCAGCGTTGGTGATCCGGGACTAGCGGGAGAGGGGGCTTACGAGCAGTACTTC. Translating gives CSVGDPGLAGEGAYEQYF.

The V call is TRBV6-5, the J call TRBJ1-1, with 9 nucleotides matching TRBD1. Trimming removed 7 bases from V and 3 bases from J; junction bases left unmatched: 6. Germline CDR1 and CDR2: MNHEY and SVGAGI. This CDR3 region has 14 residues. CDR3 sequence (DNA): TGTGCCAGCAAACCGGGACAGGGATACACTGAAGCTTTCTTT. This sequence encodes CASKPGQGYTEAFF.

CDR3 sequence (DNA): TGCGCCAGCAGCTTGGGGGGACAGGGTCAAGAGACCCAGTACTTC. Amino acid sequence: CASSLGGQGQETQYF. V gene TRBV5-1 combines with J gene TRBJ2-5, with 9 bases matching TRBD1. This CDR3 has 15 amino acids. Germline CDR1 and CDR2: SGHRS and YFSETQ. V lost 0 bases and J lost 2; bases outside the gene matches: 2.